Described below is a single TCR beta chain sequence and its context. The antigen is not known. The read ends 3 residues shy of where the CDR3 ends; the end is completed using the germline J gene. This specimen comes from a study of T cells in women clearing cervical HPV infection. Broader study findings: Timing of associations relative to infection is unclear; T-cell subsets were not isolated.

Germline V gene lookup returns CDR1 SGHRS and CDR2 YFSETQ. This CDR3 is built from 16 residues. The V gene lost 2 bases and the J gene lost 0 bases, with 12 bases spanning the gap. Clones were sequenced by immunoSEQ multiplex PCR, and TCRdb holds only the in-frame ones, with some missing. This listing includes tens of thousands of clones. The chain has TRBV5-1 and TRBJ1-3; possible D gene TRBD1, 5 bases. The receptor was derived from a woman between 18 and 69 years old with a cervical HPV16 infection that either progressed to CIN3+ or cleared (not recorded which). Sample: blood buffy coat. The CDR3 bases that were read are TGCGCCAGCAGCTTCCAGGGAATCAGCTCTGGAAACACC. Protein sequence: CASSFQGISSGNT. The CDR3 reads in full as CASSFQGISSGNTIYF.